These 26 T cell receptor beta chains share one sample of origin, sequenced in a study of cytomegalovirus exposure and HLA in healthy donors (dated by TCRdb to 2017 to 2019). Receptors were amplified or captured by the immunoSEQ multiplex PCR assay. For the multiplex PCR, a mixture combining 60 forward primers for TCR Vbeta segments and 13 reverse primers for TCR Jbeta segments was used. TCRdb carries this immuneACCESS record with in-frame sequences only. Its versions omit some clonotypes, under half of them owing to an unresolved V gene in the studies checked, with the rest unexplained. The sample's records list over 65,000 clones. Together, the top ten hold approximately 4.2% of the sample. The source material was PBMCs. The receptors come from a man aged 25 to 40 in good health and CMV-seronegative.

This sequence joins TRBV19 and TRBJ2-5, with 8 bases identical to TRBD2. The CDR3 has 12 amino acids. J was trimmed by 7 bases and V by 5 bases; bases with no gene match: 3. The germline V gene encodes CDR1 LNHDA and CDR2 SQIVND (reference sequence). The CDR3 DNA reads TGTGCCAGTAGTGCCCGGGGGGGGACCCAGTACTTC. Translating it yields CASSARGGTQYF. The full variable domain, its missing parts supplied by reference TRBV19 and TRBJ2-5, is DGGITQSPKYLFRKEGQNVTLSCEQNLNHDAMYWYRQDPGQGLRLIYYSQIVNDFQKGDIAEGYSVSREKKESFPLTVTSAQKNPTAFYLCASSARGGTQYFGPGTRLLVL.

The chain recombines TRBV2 with TRBJ1-5, with 8 bases fitting TRBD1. The CDR3 is 15 amino acids. V was clipped by 6 bases and J by 3 bases; unmatched bases: 7. Germline V gene data show CDR1 as SNHLY and CDR2 as FYNNEI. CDR3 in amino acids: CASRTGTGLNQPQHF. CDR3 nucleotide sequence: TGTGCCAGCAGAACCGGGACAGGCCTCAATCAGCCCCAGCATTTT.

The CDR3 loop reads CASTPQRGTSYEQYF. The CDR3 coding sequence is TGTGCCAGCACCCCCCAGCGGGGGACCTCCTACGAGCAGTACTTC. The chain has TRBV6-5 and TRBJ2-7, with 8 bases matching TRBD2. CDR1 and CDR2 (germline): MNHEY, SVGAGI. The CDR3 length is 15 residues. After removal of 7 bases from V and 0 bases from J, the junction contained 8 bases not matched to a gene.

The V gene is TRBV19, the J gene TRBJ1-2; 9 bases agree with TRBD1. The CDR3 loop spans 13 amino acids. The germline V gene has CDR1 LNHDA and CDR2 SQIVND (reference sequence). With V trimmed by 4 bases and J by 3 bases, 0 bases remained unmatched. CDR3 sequence (DNA): TGTGCCAGTAGTAGGGACAGGGACTATGGCTACACCTTC. Its translation: CASSRDRDYGYTF.

The rearrangement joins TRBV6-5 to TRBJ1-1; 8 nucleotides agree with TRBD1. V gave up 6 bases and J gave up 1 base; unmatched junction bases: 7. Per germline, CDR1 MNHEY and CDR2 SVGAGI. The CDR3 is 15 amino acids. The CDR3 protein is CASSPQGAQNTEAFF. The CDR3, as DNA: TGTGCCAGCAGCCCCCAGGGGGCCCAGAACACTGAAGCTTTCTTT.

The rearrangement joins TRBV29-1 to TRBJ2-2, with 9 bases aligning to TRBD1. Losses at the gene ends were 6 bases for V and 6 bases for J; bases not matched to a gene: 11. The CDR3 length is 15 residues. The germline V gene encodes CDR1 SQVTM and CDR2 ANQGSEA. The CDR3 DNA is TGCAGCGTCGCAAGGGACAGGGCTGGGGCCGGGGAGCTGTTTTTT. This translates into CSVARDRAGAGELFF.

The CDR3 region has the DNA TGTGCCAGCAGCCAAGAGGAGGGCTCTGGGGCCAACGTCCTGACTTTC. Its translation: CASSQEEGSGANVLTF. The chain carries TRBV4-2 and TRBJ2-6, with D perhaps TRBD2 (6 bases). Per the germline V gene, CDR1 is LGHNA and CDR2 is YNFKEQ. The CDR3 extends over 16 amino acids. Trimming removed 0 bases from V and 0 bases from J, with 6 bases in between.

The J gene is TRBJ2-1, the V gene TRBV19, with TRBD2 as a possible D gene (6 bases). CDR3 size: 14 residues. Trimming removed 5 bases at V and 9 bases at J, with 17 bases between. Germline loops: CDR1 LNHDA, CDR2 SQIVND (reference sequence). The DNA for the CDR3 is TGTGCCAGTAGTGTCCGGGACTGGGGTTCTGAGCAGTTCTTC. Its translation: CASSVRDWGSEQFF.

The chain carries TRBV2 and TRBJ1-6; D possibly corresponds to TRBD1 (6 bases). The CDR3 has 15 residues. V lost 3 bases, J lost 4 bases, and 10 bases lay in between. The germline gives CDR1 SNHLY, CDR2 FYNNEI. CDR3 sequence reads: CASSDRGGYNSPLHF. The CDR3 DNA reads TGTGCCAGCAGTGATCGAGGGGGTTATAATTCACCCCTCCACTTT. The variable domain in full, completed from reference TRBV2 and TRBJ1-6, reads EPEVTQTPSHQVTQMGQEVILRCVPISNHLYFYWYRQILGQKVEFLVSFYNNEISEKSEIFDDQFSVERPDGSNFTLKIRSTKLEDSAMYFCASSDRGGYNSPLHFGNGTRLTVT.

The chain recombines TRBV5-6 with TRBJ1-3; D is unclear. This CDR3 spans 14 amino acids. Germline-derived CDR1 and CDR2 are SGHDT and YYEEEE. V was pared by 3 bases and J by 4 bases, with 11 bases between. The CDR3 DNA follows: TGTGCCAGCAGCTCGACGGGTGCGGGAAACACCATATATTTT. Residues: CASSSTGAGNTIYF.

The chain combines TRBV7-9 with TRBJ1-4; 8 nucleotides align to TRBD1. Trimming cost V 5 bases and J 8 bases; bases outside gene matches: 10. CDR3 length equals 15 residues. The germline gives CDR1 SEHNR, CDR2 FQNEAQ (reference sequence). In DNA, the CDR3 is TGTGCCAGCAGCCTGGGACAGGCCCCGCGGGAAAAACTGTTTTTT. It specifies CASSLGQAPREKLFF.

The chain carries TRBV6-6 and TRBJ1-2, with D tentatively TRBD1 (6 bases). The V and J ends lost 2 bases and 6 bases respectively, with 13 bases between them. The length of the CDR3 is 14 residues. The germline gives CDR1 MNHNY, CDR2 SVGAGI (reference sequence). The CDR3, as DNA: TGTGCCAGCAGTTACCCCGCGGGGGGCGATGGCTACACCTTC. Its protein product is CASSYPAGGDGYTF.

This chain connects TRBV6-5 to TRBJ1-1, with D possibly being TRBD1 (6 bases). V lost 4 bases and J lost 5, with 20 bases in between. The germline V gene has CDR1 MNHEY and CDR2 SVGAGI. CDR3 length equals 16 residues. The CDR3 region has the DNA TGTGCCAGCAGTTCCCCGGCCCGACAGGTGAGGACTGAAGCTTTCTTT. Translating it yields CASSSPARQVRTEAFF.

The genes are TRBV9 and TRBJ2-1, with no clear D. Germline V gene sequence: CDR1 SGDLS, CDR2 YYNGEE. The V end lost 3 bases, the J end lost 0 bases, and 13 bases lay between the germline ends. The CDR3 has 16 residues. The CDR3 nucleotides read TGTGCCAGCAGCGCCCGGAGTGCCAGCTCCTACAATGAGCAGTTCTTC. Translating gives CASSARSASSYNEQFF. Drawing the rest from reference TRBV9 and TRBJ2-1, the complete variable domain is DSGVTQTPKHLITATGQRVTLRCSPRSGDLSVYWYQQSLDQGLQFLIQYYNGEERAKGNILERFSAQQFPDLHSELNLSSLELGDSALYFCASSARSASSYNEQFFGPGTRLTVL.

J is TRBJ2-7 and V is TRBV29-1, with 8 nucleotides matching TRBD2. CDR1 is SQVTM and CDR2 is ANQGSEA in the germline V gene. V was pared by 7 bases and J by 4 bases, with 9 bases of the junction left unmatched. The CDR3 is made up of 13 amino acids. The CDR3: CSGLAGIPYEQYF. The CDR3 DNA is TGCAGCGGGTTAGCGGGGATCCCTTACGAGCAGTACTTC.

This chain connects TRBV4-1 to TRBJ1-3; TRBD1 might be the D (6 bases). CDR1 is MGHRA and CDR2 is YSYEKL in the germline V gene. The V and J ends lost 1 base and 5 bases respectively, with 18 bases between them. CDR3 size: 17 residues. CDR3 nucleotide sequence: TGCGCCAGCAGCCAAGGGCGTGGTACAGGGAGTAGAAACACCATATATTTT. It encodes CASSQGRGTGSRNTIYF.

The chain employs TRBV30 and TRBJ2-1; 12 nucleotides match TRBD2. Germline CDR1 and CDR2: GTSNPN and SVGIG (reference sequence). The CDR3 spans 14 residues. V lost 5 bases and J lost 6; bases outside the gene matches: 5. The CDR3 loop reads CAWDLAGGVNEQFF. The CDR3 nucleotides are TGTGCCTGGGACCTAGCGGGAGGGGTCAATGAGCAGTTCTTC.

V is TRBV10-3 and J is TRBJ1-4; TRBD1 is a possible D gene (6 bases). This CDR3 is built from 17 residues. CDR1 ENHRY and CDR2 SYGVKD come from the germline V gene. Trimming cost V 5 bases and J 1 base, with 17 bases left between them. The CDR3 nucleotides are TGTGCCATCAGTACGGCCAGGGGAATTGGAACTAATGAAAAACTGTTTTTT. Translating gives CAISTARGIGTNEKLFF.

The chain employs TRBV2 and TRBJ1-6; D is ambiguous. The V gene lost 6 bases and the J gene lost 0 bases, with 12 bases spanning the gap. Germline V gene lookup returns CDR1 SNHLY and CDR2 FYNNEI. CDR3 length: 16 residues. In DNA, the CDR3 is TGTGCCAGCAGCTACGACAAGAGCTCCTATAATTCACCCCTCCACTTT. This codes for CASSYDKSSYNSPLHF.

The chain employs TRBV18 and TRBJ2-3; D gene ambiguous. CDR1 is KGHSH, CDR2 LQKENI, per germline. With 2 bases removed from V and 0 bases from J, the gap between germline ends came to 6 bases. The CDR3 is 14 residues long. The CDR3 loop is CASSPTSSTDTQYF. For the CDR3, the DNA is TGTGCCAGCTCACCAACTTCTAGCACAGATACGCAGTATTTT.

V gene TRBV29-1 combines with J gene TRBJ2-3; 10 bases line up with TRBD2. The CDR3 loop spans 14 amino acids. Germline V gives CDR1 SQVTM, CDR2 ANQGSEA. Trimming took 7 bases from V and 5 from J; bases not matched to a gene: 9. The CDR3 protein is CSADRAGGRDTQYF. The CDR3 nucleotides are TGCAGCGCCGATAGAGCGGGGGGGCGAGATACGCAGTATTTT.

The chain recombines TRBV6-5 with TRBJ1-2, with 7 bases identical to TRBD1. The germline V gene encodes CDR1 MNHEY and CDR2 SVGAGI. The CDR3 covers 15 residues. With V trimmed by 4 bases and J by 4 bases, 9 bases remained unmatched. The CDR3 is CASSSLGTDGYGYTF. The CDR3 DNA reads TGTGCCAGCAGTTCCCTCGGGACAGACGGCTATGGCTACACCTTC.

The chain joins TRBV5-1 to TRBJ2-7; 11 nucleotides align to TRBD2. Germline values: CDR1 SGHRS, CDR2 YFSETQ. This CDR3 region has 15 residues. Trimming at V came to 0 bases and at J to 3 bases, leaving 2 bases not matched to a gene. CDR3 loop: CASSLGLAGNYEQYF. CDR3 sequence (DNA): TGCGCCAGCAGCTTGGGACTAGCGGGGAACTACGAGCAGTACTTC.

The CDR3 loop reads CASSPDNKRGYTF. The CDR3 DNA reads as TGTGCCAGCTCACCGGATAACAAGCGGGGCTACACCTTC. This chain links TRBV18 with TRBJ1-2; D not certain. Deletions cut 3 bases from V and 8 bases from J, with 13 bases between. There are 13 residues in the CDR3. Germline lookup yields CDR1 KGHSH and CDR2 LQKENI.

The rearrangement joins TRBV5-1 to TRBJ2-2; D not certain. CDR1 SGHRS and CDR2 YFSETQ come from the germline V gene. V gave up 0 bases and J gave up 5 bases, with 11 bases separating them. This CDR3 is built from 15 residues. CDR3 coding DNA: TGCGCCAGCAGCTTGGCGTTGGCCGGGACCGGGGAGCTGTTTTTT. Encoded protein: CASSLALAGTGELFF.

The V call is TRBV29-1, the J call TRBJ2-5, with TRBD1 matching 8 bases. The junction had 7 bases not matched to a gene; V was cut back by 1 base and J by 0 bases. The CDR3 sequence is 16 residues long. In germline, CDR1 is SQVTM, CDR2 ANQGSEA. The CDR3 DNA is TGCAGCGTTGAAGCCGAGGGGACAGGACACCAAGAGACCCAGTACTTC. It codes for CSVEAEGTGHQETQYF.